This TCR beta chain was identified during a study of beta chain features in type 1 diabetes. Findings of the study overall: When Type 1 diabetes patients were examined, their TCRB CDR3s proved moderately but significantly shorter in all four CD4+ subsets. PCR could preferentially amplify shorter templates, alike in patients and controls. Lower insertion and higher deletion counts appeared at VDJ junctions in type 1 diabetes patients.

Each of the CD4+ naive, central memory, regulatory and stem cell-like memory populations was sorted via CD45RO/CCR7/CD25/CD127/CD95/CD27. This clone was found a few times. The antigen remains unidentified. Trimming removed 1 base from V and 3 bases from J; junction bases left unmatched: 2. The length of the CDR3 is 14 residues. The germline V gene has CDR1 GTSNPN and CDR2 SVGIG (reference sequence). As every portion of the isolated RNA was reverse transcribed, the sequencing read expressed TCRB transcripts. Sequencing of naive, central memory and regulatory T cell samples gave an average of about 3.7 million reads. Some clones are missing from TCRdb's copy, which holds only in-frame ones; the method was immunoSEQ multiplex PCR. This repertoire shows a few hundred thousand clones, about 12% found once; its top ten account for about 0.01%.

The sequence was obtained from a woman between 18 and 29 years old with type 1 diabetes. Sequencing was performed on naive CD4+ T cells from blood. The chain combines TRBV30 with TRBJ1-5; 8 bases agree with TRBD1. The CDR3 coding sequence is TGTGCCTGGAGTGAGGACAGGGACAATCAGCCCCAGCATTTT. It yields the protein CAWSEDRDNQPQHF.